These T cell receptor beta chains were read from a single sample in a study of PD-1 blockade in mismatch repair-deficient tumors. These receptors lack a known antigen. TCRdb's copy holds only in-frame clones and misses some; the assay was immunoSEQ multiplex PCR. The sample gives 9,000 to 10,000 clones, around nine tenths of which show up once; 7.5% to 10% is in the top ten. The specimen was cells cultured in vitro, collected from a patient treated with pembrolizumab. The receptors here all came from an adult with mismatch repair-deficient cancer. Each CDR3 is given with its conserved first and last residue. A D gene is named only where the DNA matches it firmly. The size entry is marked missing in some rows and otherwise reads once, few, many or a size class.

TRBJ1-4 TRBV6-1 - - TGTGCCAGCGGCCGGACGGCTAATGAAAAACTGTTTTTT CASGRTANEKLFF
TRBJ1-5 TRBV6-4 once - TGTGCCAGCAGTCCCCTTATTCGACAGGATAGCAATCAGCCCCAGCATTTT CASSPLIRQDSNQPQHF
TRBJ2-7 TRBV11-1 - - TGTGCCAGCAGCTCCTTTTTGCGGGAAAGCTCCTACGAGCAGTACTTC CASSSFLRESSYEQYF
TRBJ2-5 TRBV6-5 - TRBD1 TGTGCCAGCACCCAACAGGGGGAGGAAGGAGAGACCCAGTACTTC CASTQQGEEGETQYF
TRBJ2-5 TRBV5-1 - - TGCGCCAGCAGCTTGGGTGGTAGGGCAGAGACCCAGTACTTC CASSLGGRAETQYF
TRBJ1-4 TRBV19 - - TGTGCCAGTAGTCGGGGCGGGATTTCGGAAAAACTGTTTTTT CASSRGGISEKLFF
TRBJ2-5 TRBV9 - TRBD2 TGTGCCAGCAGCGTAGGAGGAGCGGGAGGGCCTGGGGGAGAGACCCAGTACTTC CASSVGGAGGPGGETQYF
TRBJ2-1 TRBV19 - TRBD2 TGTGCCAGTAGTTCCGGACTAGCGGGAGGGCCTTCCTACAATGAGCAGTTCTTC CASSSGLAGGPSYNEQFF
TRBJ2-1 TRBV2 - TRBD2 TGTGCCAGCATCGGACTAGCGGGTTGGAATGAGCAGTTCTTC CASIGLAGWNEQFF
TRBJ2-7 TRBV29-1 - - TGCAGCGTTTTCCCTAGGGGACCCTACGAGCAGTACTTC CSVFPRGPYEQYF
TRBJ2-7 TRBV6-6 - TRBD1 TGTGCCGCCCGACAGGGGGCGAGGTACGAGCAGTACTTC CAARQGARYEQYF
TRBJ2-5 TRBV20-1 - - TGCAGTGCTCTAGGGGGTGCCCAGTACTTC CSALGGAQYF
TRBJ2-7 TRBV6-5 - - TGTGCCAGCAGTTTCCCCGTGATCGGGGACCCCTACGAGCAGTACTTC CASSFPVIGDPYEQYF
TRBJ2-7 TRBV2 - TRBD2 TGTGCCAGCACCCTGCGGGGGACGGGCTCCTACGAGCAGTACTTC CASTLRGTGSYEQYF
TRBJ1-2 TRBV18 once - TGTGCCAGCTCACCACCGTCAGGGGCATATGGCTACACCTTC CASSPPSGAYGYTF
TRBJ1-3 TRBV7-8 - - TGTGCCAGCAGCTTAGAGCCGCGTTTCTCTGGAAACACCATATATTTT CASSLEPRFSGNTIYF
TRBJ1-2 TRBV5-1 - - TGCGCCAGCAGCCCCCCCGGGGCTTCCTATGGCTACACCTTC CASSPPGASYGYTF
TRBJ2-4 TRBV23-1 few TRBD2 TGCGCCAGCAGTCAATCGGGCGGGAGCTCCCAAAACATTCAGTACTTC CASSQSGGSSQNIQYF
TRBJ2-7 TRBV9 - - TGTGCCAGCAGCGTAGGAGGGAGCACGGAGCAGTACTTC CASSVGGSTEQYF
TRBJ1-5 TRBV28 - - TGTGCCAGCAGTTTATCAGTGGTCAATCAGCCCCAGCATTTT CASSLSVVNQPQHF
TRBJ2-2 TRBV27 - - TGTGCCAGCAGTTTGTGGAGCAGGGAGGCCGGGGAGCTGTTTTTT CASSLWSREAGELFF
TRBJ1-1 TRBV28 - - TGTGCCAGCAGTTTAAGTGTGGGGCGGGGAGCTTTCTTT CASSLSVGRGAFF
TRBJ2-1 TRBV5-5 - TRBD2 TGTGCCAGCAGATACACTAGCGGGAGGGCCCTGAACGAGCAGTTCTTC CASRYTSGRALNEQFF
TRBJ1-4 TRBV28 once - TGTGCCAGCAGTTTGGTCCGGGAACTGTTTTTT CASSLVRELFF
TRBJ2-7 TRBV9 - TRBD2 TGTGCCAGCAGCCCCCGTAGCGGGAGAGGAAACTACGAGCAGTACTTC CASSPRSGRGNYEQYF
TRBJ2-2 TRBV5-6 - - TGTGCCAGCAGCTCGACAGCCCTACCAAACACCGGGGAGCTGTTTTTT CASSSTALPNTGELFF
TRBJ1-1 TRBV30 - - TGTGCCTGGACCCGGGACGGCCCCACTGAAGCTTTCTTT CAWTRDGPTEAFF
TRBJ2-7 TRBV27 - TRBD1 TGTGCCAGCAGTTTGAAGGGGGCGTTCGAGCAGTACTTC CASSLKGAFEQYF
TRBJ2-3 TRBV9 - TRBD2 TGTGCCAGCAGCGCGAGCGGGAGGGCAGATACGCAGTATTTT CASSASGRADTQYF
TRBJ1-2 TRBV7-2 - - TGTGCCAGCAGCGAGGGGTCCCACTATGGCTACACCTTC CASSEGSHYGYTF
TRBJ1-2 TRBV5-1 - - TGCGCCAGCAGCTCGACAGTCTTCTATGGCTACACCTTC CASSSTVFYGYTF
TRBJ1-2 TRBV6-1 - TRBD1 TGTGCCAGCAGTGAACAAGGGGGCGAGGATGGCTACACCTTC CASSEQGGEDGYTF
TRBJ2-1 TRBV4-2 - TRBD2 TGTGCCAGCAGCCAAGGTCAAGCGGGGAATGAGCAGTTCTTC CASSQGQAGNEQFF